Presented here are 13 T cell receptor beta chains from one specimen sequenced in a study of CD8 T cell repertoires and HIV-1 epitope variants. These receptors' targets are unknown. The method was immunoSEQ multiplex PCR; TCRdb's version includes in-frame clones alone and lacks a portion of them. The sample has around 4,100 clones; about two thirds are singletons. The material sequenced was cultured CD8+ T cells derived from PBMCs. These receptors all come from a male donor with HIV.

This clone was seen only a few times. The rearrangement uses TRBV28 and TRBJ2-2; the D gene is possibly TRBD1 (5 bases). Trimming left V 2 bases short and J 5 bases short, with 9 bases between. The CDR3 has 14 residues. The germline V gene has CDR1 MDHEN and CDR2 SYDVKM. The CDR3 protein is CASSLDSRTGELFF. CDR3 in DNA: TGTGCCAGCAGTTTAGACAGTAGGACCGGGGAGCTGTTTTTT.

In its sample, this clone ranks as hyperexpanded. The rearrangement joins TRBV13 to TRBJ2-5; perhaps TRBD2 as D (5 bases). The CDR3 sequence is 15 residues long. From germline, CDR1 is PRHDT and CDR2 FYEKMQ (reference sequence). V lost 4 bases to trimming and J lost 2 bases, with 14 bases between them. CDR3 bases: TGTGCCAGCAGCTCCGCCGGGATAGATCAAGAGACCCAGTACTTC. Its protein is CASSSAGIDQETQYF.

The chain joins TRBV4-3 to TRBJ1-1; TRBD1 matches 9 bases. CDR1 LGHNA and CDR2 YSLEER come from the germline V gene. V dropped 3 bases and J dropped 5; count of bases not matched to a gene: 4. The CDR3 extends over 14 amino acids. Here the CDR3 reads CASSQDRGDTEAFF. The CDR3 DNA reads TGCGCCAGCAGCCAGGACAGGGGAGATACTGAAGCTTTCTTT.

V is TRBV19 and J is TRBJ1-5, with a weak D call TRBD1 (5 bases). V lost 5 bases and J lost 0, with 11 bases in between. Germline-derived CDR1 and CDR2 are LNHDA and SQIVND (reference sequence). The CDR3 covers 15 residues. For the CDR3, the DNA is TGTGCCAGTAGTGTAGGACATCTTAGCAATCAGCCCCAGCATTTT. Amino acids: CASSVGHLSNQPQHF.

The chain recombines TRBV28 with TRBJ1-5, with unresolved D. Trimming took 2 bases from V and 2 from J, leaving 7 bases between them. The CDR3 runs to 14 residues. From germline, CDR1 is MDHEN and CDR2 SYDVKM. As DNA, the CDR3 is TGTGCCAGCAGTTTAGCGCGAGGCAATCAGCCCCAGCATTTT. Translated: CASSLARGNQPQHF.

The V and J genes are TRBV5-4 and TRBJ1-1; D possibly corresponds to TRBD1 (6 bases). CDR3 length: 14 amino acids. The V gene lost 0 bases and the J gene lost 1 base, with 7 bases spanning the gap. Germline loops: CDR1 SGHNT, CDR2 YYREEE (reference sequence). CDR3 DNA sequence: TGTGCCAGCAGCTTGGAGGGACAGAACACTGAAGCTTTCTTT. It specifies CASSLEGQNTEAFF.

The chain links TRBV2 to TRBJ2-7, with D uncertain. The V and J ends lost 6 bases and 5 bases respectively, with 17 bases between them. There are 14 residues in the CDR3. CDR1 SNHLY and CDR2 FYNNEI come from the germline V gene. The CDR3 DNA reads TGTGCCAGCAGCCGCTCGGGTGGTACGGACGAGCAGTACTTC. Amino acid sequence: CASSRSGGTDEQYF.

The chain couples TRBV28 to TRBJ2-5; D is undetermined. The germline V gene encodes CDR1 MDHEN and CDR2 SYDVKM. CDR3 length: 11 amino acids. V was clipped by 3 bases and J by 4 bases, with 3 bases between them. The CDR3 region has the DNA TGTGCCAGCAGTTTTCGAGAGACCCAGTACTTC. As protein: CASSFRETQYF.

The CDR3 region is CASSESNEGTGDNEQFF. CDR3 DNA: TGCGCCAGCAGTGAGTCGAATGAGGGGACAGGGGACAATGAGCAGTTCTTC. The V and J genes are TRBV10-1 and TRBJ2-1, with 10 bases lining up with TRBD1. CDR1 and CDR2 (germline): WNHNN, SYGVQD (reference sequence). With 0 bases clipped from V and 5 bases from J, the junction kept 7 bases outside the gene matches. The CDR3 has 17 residues.

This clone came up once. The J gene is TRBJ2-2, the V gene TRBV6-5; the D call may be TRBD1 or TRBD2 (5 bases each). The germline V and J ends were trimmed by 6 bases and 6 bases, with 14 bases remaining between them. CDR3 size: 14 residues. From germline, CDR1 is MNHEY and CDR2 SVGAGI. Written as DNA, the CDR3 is TGTGCCAGCAGCCCGGACGAGGGGTCCGGGGAGCTGTTTTTT. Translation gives CASSPDEGSGELFF.

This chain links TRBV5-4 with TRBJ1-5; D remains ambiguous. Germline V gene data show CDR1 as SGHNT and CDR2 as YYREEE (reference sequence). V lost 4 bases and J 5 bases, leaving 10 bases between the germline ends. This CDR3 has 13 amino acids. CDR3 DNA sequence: TGTGCCAGCAGCCTGGACCCTGATCAGCCCCAGCATTTT. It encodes CASSLDPDQPQHF.

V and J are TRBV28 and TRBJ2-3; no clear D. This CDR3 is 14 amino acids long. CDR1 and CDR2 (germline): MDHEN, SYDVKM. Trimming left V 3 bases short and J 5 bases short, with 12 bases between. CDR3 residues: CASSFIPDLDTQYF. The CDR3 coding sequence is TGTGCCAGCAGTTTTATTCCGGATCTAGATACGCAGTATTTT.

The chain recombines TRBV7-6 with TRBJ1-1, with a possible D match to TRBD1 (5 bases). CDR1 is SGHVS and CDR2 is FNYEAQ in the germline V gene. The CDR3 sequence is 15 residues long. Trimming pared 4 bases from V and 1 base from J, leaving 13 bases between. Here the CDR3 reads CASSSDSPRNTEAFF. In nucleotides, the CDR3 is TGTGCCAGCAGCTCAGACAGCCCACGGAACACTGAAGCTTTCTTT.